This T cell receptor beta chain was sequenced in a study of shared clonotypes between healthy human individuals. CD8 cells regarded as naive lacked CD45RO, were positively chosen for CCR7, and omitted terminally differentiated effector memory CD45RA+ cells. Study-wide results and limits: Sharing of clonotypes among donors was expected to vary with sequencing depth. Some naive CD4 clonotypes, around 4.7%, turned up in common across several donors.

Concerning this clone: Its cognate antigen is unknown.

The CDR3 runs 15 residues. Germline lookup yields CDR1 MDHEN and CDR2 SYDVKM. V was cut by 3 bases and J by 5 bases, with 14 bases left in between. Genomic DNA (from each subset) was split evenly across several immunoSEQ plates. Authors' data handling: For the immunoSEQ data, sequences were junction-only without quality scores, so filtering differed. Generated by immunoSEQ multiplex PCR, the TCRdb table keeps only in-frame clones and is missing some. Clonal size and the V and J genes are those of that table, whereas D and trimming came from the DNA. The sample lists around 2,000,000 clones, approximately 94% seen once, with under 2% in the top ten.

The gene calls are TRBV28 and TRBJ1-5; weak D call: TRBD1 (5 bases). The source is a man between 18 and 29 years old in good health. Some clones in this sample may be carry-over from other donors' samples. Sequencing was performed on naive CD8+ T cells from PBMCs. CDR3: CASSFASRGHQPQHF. The CDR3 coding sequence is TGTGCCAGCAGTTTTGCTTCGAGGGGTCATCAGCCCCAGCATTTT.